This TCR beta chain was recovered during a study of shared clonotypes between healthy human individuals. Sequenced by immunoSEQ multiplex PCR; TCRdb stores in-frame clones only, minus some. Here the sample spans some 100,000 clones, around 68% being singletons. Study conclusions and caveats: The sharing of 5% to 5.5% of naive CD4 clonotypes was seen across a handful of donors.

This CDR3 is 16 amino acids long. With 4 bases removed from V and 0 bases from J, the gap between germline ends came to 12 bases. Germline-derived CDR1 and CDR2 are SEHNR and FQNEAQ (reference sequence). In the case of this clone: Its antigen is unidentified.

The chain joins TRBV7-9 to TRBJ1-4; D not certain. Material for sequencing was memory CD8+ T cells sorted from blood. The subset denotes: CD45RO+ cells pooled with CCR7-negative TemRA cells. The source is a woman aged 25 to 39 in good health. This CDR3 reads CASSSHENSTNEKLFF. The CDR3 DNA sequence: TGTGCCAGCAGCTCCCACGAGAATTCAACTAATGAAAAACTGTTTTTT.